This entry describes one T cell receptor beta chain. Its antigen is not yet known. The sample holds no much larger clone one base away, and base qualities are not on file. The sample originates from a study of blood T cell repertoires in COVID-19 (dated by TCRdb to the early 2020s). As for the study more broadly: Samples covering the acute and convalescent phases of COVID-19 were provided by collaborators in the United States, Italy and Spain. Where available, HLA class I and class II types were obtained from metadata supplied by the sample provider rather than from assay-based typing. The sample metadata nearly always contained a de-identified subject ID, COVID-19 status, age in years and sex. The dataset comprised deeply sampled blood TCRbeta repertoires from subjects exposed to, actively infected with, or recovered from COVID-19. Samples came from the ongoing ImmuneRACE study (first 160 participants) plus 1,254 subjects from 6 global collaborators. The repertoires were released in a freely available public database intended as a resource for research on the immune response to SARS-CoV-2. The material from the prospective study consisted of cDNA or gDNA derived from T cells, B-cell-depleted T cells, or PBMCs.

Paper-wide results and their limitations: How much clinical and demographic metadata was included differed by source and by participant, and the metadata was provided uncurated.

In the prospective study, participants were about 18 to 95 years old, resided in about two dozen geographic areas of the United States, and were enrolled through a virtual design. In the prospective study, participants were assigned to cohorts based on the clinical history participants reported in a screening survey and a study questionnaire. Mobile phlebotomists in the prospective study collected whole blood, serum and a nasopharyngeal or oropharyngeal swab from every participant. Additional blood draws and questionnaires over an approximately two-month period could optionally be provided by prospective study participants. Blood samples from the prospective study were shipped frozen or at room temperature prior to DNA extraction. A distance of 11 bases separates the germline ends of V and J, which lose 2 bases and 6 bases respectively. The CDR3 numbers 15 residues from cysteine through phenylalanine. The only DNA kept is the CDR3, 45 bases in frame from the first base. The germline V gene supplies CDR1 MDHEN and CDR2 SYDVKM.

TCRbeta CDR3 regions were amplified from genomic DNA by means of the immunoSEQ Assay, a bias-controlled multiplex PCR. Processing in the source paper ran as follows. Within the assay, amplification of reference gene primers was used to estimate how many nucleated cells each sample contained. To quantify the absolute abundance of each unique TCRbeta CDR3 rearrangement, sequence reads were collapsed and filtered. For each sample, productive Simpson clonality was calculated as the square root of Simpson's diversity index across productive rearrangements. TCRdb holds this immuneACCESS table with in-frame rearrangements only. Some clones are missing; in checked studies, unresolved V genes explain under half, and the rest has no known cause. V and J calls and clone size are given by that table; D and trimming were obtained from the DNA. This sample lists approximately 290,000 clones; 90% were detected once. The top ten clones comprise 3.5% to 4.5% of the sample.

The sequence joins TRBV28 to TRBJ1-6; the D gene is perhaps TRBD1, from 6 matching bases. The receptor's source is a woman aged 18-29 years with acute COVID-19. The sequenced material came from PBMCs or T cells enriched from blood (not recorded which). The sequenced DNA is TGTGCCAGCAGTTTACTGGTACAGGGTAATTCACCCCTCCACTTT. Translated, it gives CASSLLVQGNSPLHF.